The sample holds many counts of the clone carrying this TCR beta chain. The antigen is unknown. Patients were left out if they had other autoimmune diseases, uncontrolled infections, pregnancy or lactation. Reliance was placed on clinical symptoms, serum thyroxine, TRAb, thyroid ultrasound and orbital computed tomography for diagnosis. Amplifying from RNA transcripts, the study obtained TCR beta CDR3 regions. First-round RT-PCR relied on HTBI primers, and a second-round multiplex PCR came next. From the multiplex PCR reads, TCRdb called clonotypes with MiXCR, one entry per CDR3 protein. Counted here are around 170,000 distinct CDR3 sequences, 30% to 45% occurring once; the ten biggest clones make up 5.8%. The entry originates in a study of Graves' ophthalmopathy and Graves' hyperthyroidism. Per the germline V gene, CDR1 is SEHNR and CDR2 is FQNEAQ (reference sequence). This CDR3 is 14 amino acids long. Unmatched junction bases numbered 4, after V lost 4 bases and J lost 8 bases.

Whole-study results and caveats: A model built from 13 signatures distinguished ophthalmopathy from stable hyperthyroidism with around 91% sensitivity and 81.08% specificity. Detected in blood as well were most expanded thyroid clonotypes with frequency above 0.001.

This chain links TRBV7-9 with TRBJ1-6; 8 bases line up with TRBD1. This receptor was taken from a woman in her thirties or forties with Graves' ophthalmopathy. Sequencing was performed on peripheral blood. The CDR3 region has the DNA TGTGCCAGCAGCTCAGGGGGCACGGATTCACCCCTCCACTTT. Its translation is CASSSGGTDSPLHF.